The 18 T cell receptor beta chains below all came from one sample that was sequenced in a study of blood T cell repertoires in COVID-19. Assay: immunoSEQ multiplex PCR; the TCRdb copy retains only in-frame clones and omits some. The data contain fewer than 200,000 clones, 88% of them singletons. Sequenced sample: PBMCs or T cells enriched from blood (not recorded which). These receptors all stem from a woman between 18 and 30 years old who had recovered from COVID-19.

This chain links TRBV7-9 with TRBJ1-2; D might be TRBD1 (5 bases). This CDR3 comprises 11 residues. Trimming took 1 base from V and 14 from J, leaving 11 bases between them. Germline-derived CDR1 and CDR2 are SEHNR and FQNEAQ (reference sequence). The CDR3, as DNA: TGTGCCAGCAGCTTAGGGGGCAAGGGGACCTTC. It codes for CASSLGGKGTF.

This chain connects TRBV29-1 to TRBJ1-2; maybe TRBD1 (6 bases). This CDR3 spans 15 amino acids. Germline V gene data show CDR1 as SQVTM and CDR2 as ANQGSEA. With 7 bases removed from V and 8 bases from J, the gap between germline ends came to 26 bases. The CDR3 protein is CSASIIGQPTGGYTF. In DNA, the CDR3 is TGCAGCGCCTCAATTATAGGACAGCCAACTGGCGGCTACACCTTC.

This clone was recorded a few times. The rearrangement joins TRBV11-2 to TRBJ1-1; the match to TRBD1 covers 8 bases. This CDR3 has 12 residues. The V and J ends lost 3 bases and 10 bases, in that order; junction bases with no gene match: 4. The germline V gene has CDR1 SGHAT and CDR2 FQNNGV. The CDR3 loop reads CASSFDRGGAFF. For the CDR3, the DNA is TGTGCCAGCAGCTTTGACAGGGGAGGAGCTTTCTTT.

This clone was recorded a few times. This chain connects TRBV6-5 to TRBJ2-7; no clear D gene. Trimming took 2 bases from V and 0 from J, leaving 8 bases between them. This CDR3 has 14 amino acids. Per germline, CDR1 MNHEY and CDR2 SVGAGI. CDR3 sequence (DNA): TGTGCCAGCAGTTACACGCGTGGCTCCTACGAGCAGTACTTC. Residues: CASSYTRGSYEQYF.

CDR3 sequence: CASSGQANTEAFF. CDR3 sequence (DNA): TGTGCCAGCAGCGGACAGGCCAACACTGAAGCTTTCTTT. This rearrangement joins TRBV7-9 to TRBJ1-1; 7 nucleotides agree with TRBD1. The CDR3 covers 13 residues. Germline trimming cut 5 bases from V and 2 bases from J; bases unmatched to any gene: 2. Germline V gene sequence: CDR1 SEHNR, CDR2 FQNEAQ (reference sequence).

The chain carries TRBV5-5 and TRBJ1-2; 9 bases are shared with TRBD1. V was pared by 4 bases and J by 2 bases, with 3 bases of the junction left unmatched. This CDR3 has 14 amino acids. Germline loops: CDR1 SGHKS, CDR2 YYEKEE (reference sequence). The CDR3 bases are TGTGCCAGCAGCCGAGGACAGGGGAACTATGGCTACACCTTC. Its translation is CASSRGQGNYGYTF.

This clone has just a few counts. The chain couples TRBV5-5 to TRBJ2-2; D may be TRBD1 (5 bases). The CDR3 contains 15 residues. Germline-derived CDR1 and CDR2 are SGHKS and YYEKEE (reference sequence). Trimming pared 4 bases from V and 1 base from J, leaving 11 bases between. DNA for the CDR3: TGTGCCAGCAGCCCAACAGGACAGAACACCGGGGAGCTGTTTTTT. This gives the protein CASSPTGQNTGELFF.

This sequence joins TRBV28 and TRBJ1-2; D remains ambiguous. The CDR3 is made up of 13 amino acids. Trimming cost V 6 bases and J 4 bases, with 12 bases left between them. Germline CDR1 MDHEN, CDR2 SYDVKM. The DNA of the CDR3 is TGTGCCAGCAGCCGGGTCAGCTTCTATGGCTACACCTTC. As protein: CASSRVSFYGYTF.

The rearrangement links TRBV11-2 to TRBJ2-7; 8 positions match TRBD1. The CDR3 sequence is 13 residues long. Germline CDR1 is SGHAT and CDR2 is FQNNGV. With 5 bases clipped from V and 6 bases from J, the junction kept 6 bases outside the gene matches. CDR3 protein: CASSLKTGAEQYF. The CDR3 DNA follows: TGTGCCAGCAGCCTAAAGACAGGGGCCGAGCAGTACTTC.

This clone showed up just once. The chain uses TRBV3-1 (or the pseudogene TRBV3-2) and TRBJ1-1; unclear D gene. Germline loops: CDR1 LGHDT, CDR2 YNNKEL (reference sequence). V dropped 2 bases and J dropped 3 bases, with 10 bases sitting between them. The CDR3 totals 14 residues. CDR3 sequence reads: CASSQSEVYTEAFF. The CDR3 DNA reads as TGTGCCAGCAGCCAATCGGAGGTATACACTGAAGCTTTCTTT.

This rearrangement joins TRBV7-9 to TRBJ2-7, with 10 bases identical to TRBD2. The CDR3 contains 14 residues. CDR1 is SEHNR and CDR2 is FQNEAQ in the germline V gene (reference sequence). The J segment lost 3 bases and the V segment lost 3 bases, leaving 2 bases of the junction unmatched. The CDR3 DNA follows: TGTGCCAGCAGCTTGACTAGCGGGCTCTACGAGCAGTACTTC. Amino acid sequence: CASSLTSGLYEQYF.

This chain uses TRBV28 with TRBJ1-5; TRBD1 might be the D (5 bases). The germline V and J ends were trimmed by 11 bases and 9 bases, with 17 bases remaining between them. This CDR3 comprises 12 residues. Germline values: CDR1 MDHEN, CDR2 SYDVKM. CDR3 bases: TGTGCCTGGGGGGAGGGGCCATGGCCCCAGCATTTT. Translating it yields CAWGEGPWPQHF.

This clone was detected only a few times. V gene TRBV28 combines with J gene TRBJ1-5; no definite D call. The germline V gene has CDR1 MDHEN and CDR2 SYDVKM. The CDR3 length is 14 residues. Between the trimmed V and J ends, which lost 3 bases and 9 bases, there was a span of 15 bases. In nucleotides, the CDR3 is TGTGCCAGCAGTTTTGCCACCATGTCGGGGCCCCAGCATTTT. This sequence encodes CASSFATMSGPQHF.

This chain connects TRBV3-1 (or the pseudogene TRBV3-2) to TRBJ2-2, with 8 bases that match TRBD2. The CDR3 loop spans 16 amino acids. The V gene's germline CDR1 is LGHDT and CDR2 YNNKEL (reference sequence). The V gene end was trimmed by 6 bases and the J gene end by 3 bases; junction bases not matched to a gene: 9. CDR3 DNA sequence: TGTGCCAGCAGTCCTCTAGCGGGTCCAGACACCGGGGAGCTGTTTTTT. This sequence encodes CASSPLAGPDTGELFF.

The rearrangement links TRBV18 to TRBJ1-1; D gene unclear. Germline V gene lookup returns CDR1 KGHSH and CDR2 LQKENI. The ends were cut back, 4 bases at V and 4 bases at J, with 13 bases in the middle. The CDR3 length is 14 residues. The CDR3: CASSRAKLITEAFF. As DNA, the CDR3 is TGTGCCAGCTCACGGGCAAAGTTAATCACTGAAGCTTTCTTT.

The chain combines TRBV10-2 with TRBJ2-1; tentative D call: TRBD2 (5 bases). CDR3 size: 15 residues. Trimming took off 5 bases at V and 5 bases at J, with 16 bases between the two ends. In germline, CDR1 is WSHSY, CDR2 SAAADI. CDR3 sequence: CASSLRAGRNNEQFF. The CDR3 bases are TGCGCCAGCAGTCTGCGGGCTGGGCGGAACAATGAGCAGTTCTTC.

The rearrangement joins TRBV9 to TRBJ1-1; D gene uncertain. This CDR3 is 14 amino acids long. The germline gives CDR1 SGDLS, CDR2 YYNGEE. Trimming removed 3 bases at V and 0 bases at J, with 9 bases between. The CDR3 reads CASSGENVNTEAFF. CDR3 in DNA: TGTGCCAGCAGCGGGGAGAACGTGAACACTGAAGCTTTCTTT.

V gene TRBV7-9 combines with J gene TRBJ2-1; TRBD2 matches at 15 bases. The CDR3 loop spans 18 amino acids. V gave up 5 bases and J gave up 0 bases; unmatched junction bases: 5. Germline loops: CDR1 SEHNR, CDR2 FQNEAQ (reference sequence). CDR3 sequence reads: CASSTWTSGRGSYNEQFF. As DNA, the CDR3 is TGTGCCAGCAGCACGTGGACTAGCGGGAGGGGCTCCTACAATGAGCAGTTCTTC.